The 20 T cell receptor beta chains below come from one sample, sequenced in a study of blood T cell repertoires in COVID-19. Some clones are missing from TCRdb's copy, which holds only in-frame ones; the method was immunoSEQ multiplex PCR. The data hold about 300,000 clones, with around 90% observed a single time. The specimen sequenced was peripheral blood. All receptors derive from a woman between 45 and 65 years old with COVID-19, enrolled during active disease.

The gene calls are TRBV12-5 and TRBJ1-1, with no clear D. Per the germline V gene, CDR1 is LGHNT and CDR2 is FRNRAP. The CDR3 totals 15 residues. V lost 6 bases and J lost 0, with 14 bases in between. In DNA form, the CDR3 reads TGTGCTAGTGGCCCTGCGGTTCCCGTGAACACTGAAGCTTTCTTT. The encoded protein is CASGPAVPVNTEAFF.

The rearrangement links TRBV7-2 to TRBJ2-2, with a weak D call TRBD2 (7 bases). The V and J ends lost 7 bases and 2 bases respectively, with 11 bases between them. Germline CDR1 reads SGHTA; CDR2 reads FQGNSA. This CDR3 is built from 14 residues. This CDR3 reads CASKGGANTGELFF. The CDR3 bases are TGTGCCAGCAAGGGGGGGGCTAACACCGGGGAGCTGTTTTTT.

The chain uses TRBV19 and TRBJ1-4, with D hard to call. The CDR3 loop spans 15 amino acids. Germline CDR1 LNHDA, CDR2 SQIVND (reference sequence). V gave up 7 bases and J gave up 3 bases, with 15 bases separating them. For the CDR3, the DNA is TGTGCCAGTATCTCCTCCAGTGTGTCTAATGAAAAACTGTTTTTT. This encodes CASISSSVSNEKLFF. The full variable domain, rest sourced from reference TRBV19 and TRBJ1-4, is DGGITQSPKYLFRKEGQNVTLSCEQNLNHDAMYWYRQDPGQGLRLIYYSQIVNDFQKGDIAEGYSVSREKKESFPLTVTSAQKNPTAFYLCASISSSVSNEKLFFGSGTQLSVL.

The chain couples TRBV30 to TRBJ2-3, with 8 nucleotides matching TRBD2. The CDR3 covers 14 residues. Germline CDR1 and CDR2: GTSNPN and SVGIG (reference sequence). V was pared by 5 bases and J by 0 bases, with 4 bases of the junction left unmatched. The CDR3 is CAWAGGTSTDTQYF. DNA of the CDR3: TGTGCCTGGGCGGGGGGAACTAGCACAGATACGCAGTATTTT.

The chain combines TRBV19 with TRBJ2-5; TRBD1 matches at 10 bases. This CDR3 has 14 residues. The V gene's germline CDR1 is LNHDA and CDR2 SQIVND (reference sequence). With 7 bases clipped from V and 4 bases from J, the junction kept 6 bases outside the gene matches. The CDR3 region is CASKRDRGRETQYF. CDR3 DNA: TGTGCCAGTAAAAGGGACAGGGGAAGAGAGACCCAGTACTTC.

The chain couples TRBV18 to TRBJ2-1, with 7 bases lining up with TRBD2. V shed 2 bases, J shed 7 bases, and the junction held 2 bases outside the gene matches. Germline-derived CDR1 and CDR2 are KGHSH and LQKENI. There are 13 residues in the CDR3. The CDR3 region is CASSPLGGNEQFF. CDR3 DNA sequence: TGTGCCAGCTCACCATTGGGAGGGAATGAGCAGTTCTTC.

This clone occurred a few times. This CDR3 is CASRHMGEGSNQPQHF. DNA of the CDR3: TGTGCCAGTAGACACATGGGGGAGGGTAGCAATCAGCCCCAGCATTTT. The rearrangement links TRBV19 to TRBJ1-5; TRBD1 might be the D (5 bases). Trimming removed 6 bases from V and 0 bases from J, with 15 bases in between. The CDR3 is 16 amino acids. Germline CDR1 and CDR2: LNHDA and SQIVND (reference sequence).

The chain combines TRBV18 with TRBJ2-4, with D perhaps TRBD1 (6 bases). The V gene's germline CDR1 is KGHSH and CDR2 LQKENI. The CDR3 runs to 16 residues. Trimming removed 5 bases at V and 3 bases at J, with 17 bases between. CDR3 region: CASSARGNRDKNIQYF. The CDR3 bases are TGTGCCAGCTCAGCTAGGGGGAACCGAGACAAAAACATTCAGTACTTC.

This chain connects TRBV4-1 to TRBJ2-1, with D perhaps matching TRBD2 (6 bases). Trimming left V 0 bases short and J 4 bases short, with 10 bases between. Germline CDR1 is MGHRA and CDR2 is YSYEKL. The CDR3 loop spans 15 amino acids. CDR3 loop: CASSQDPTRYNEQFF. CDR3 nucleotide sequence: TGCGCCAGCAGCCAAGACCCGACTAGATACAATGAGCAGTTCTTC.

This clone appeared a single time. The chain carries TRBV29-1 and TRBJ2-1, with a possible D match to TRBD2 (7 bases). V lost 5 bases, J lost 6 bases, and 23 bases lay in between. CDR3 length: 16 residues. Germline lookup yields CDR1 SQVTM and CDR2 ANQGSEA. The CDR3 DNA sequence: TGCAGCGTTAGGGGGGGGGCTACACTGAATGCCAATGAGCAGTTCTTC. Protein product: CSVRGGATLNANEQFF.

The gene calls are TRBV18 and TRBJ2-6; 11 bases line up with TRBD1. The V gene's germline CDR1 is KGHSH and CDR2 LQKENI. The CDR3 loop spans 18 amino acids. J gave up 2 bases and V 3 bases, and 6 bases lay outside the gene matches. The CDR3 is CASSPGTGGHPGANVLTF. The CDR3 nucleotides are TGTGCCAGCTCACCCGGGACAGGGGGGCACCCTGGGGCCAACGTCCTGACTTTC.

The chain carries TRBV7-2 and TRBJ2-5; 9 bases match TRBD2. Germline V lookup: CDR1 SGHTA, CDR2 FQGNSA. Losses at the gene ends were 4 bases for V and 5 bases for J; bases not matched to a gene: 14. The CDR3 contains 17 residues. CDR3 loop: CASSSDLSGRWRETQYF. CDR3 nucleotides: TGTGCCAGCAGCTCCGACCTTAGCGGGAGATGGAGGGAGACCCAGTACTTC.

The table lists this clone with a count of one. V gene TRBV4-3 combines with J gene TRBJ2-5, with 9 nucleotides matching TRBD1. CDR1 and CDR2 (germline): LGHNA, YSLEER. This CDR3 contains 16 residues. V lost 2 bases and J lost 4; bases outside the gene matches: 8. The CDR3 sequence is CASSQRLTGGGETQYF. The CDR3 DNA reads TGCGCCAGCAGCCAACGGCTGACAGGGGGGGGAGAGACCCAGTACTTC.

CDR3 coding DNA: TGTGCCAGCAGGGTAGCGGGCTCCTACGAGCAGTACTTC. The encoded protein is CASRVAGSYEQYF. The genes are TRBV7-2 and TRBJ2-7; TRBD2 matches 7 bases. V gave up 6 bases and J gave up 0 bases; unmatched junction bases: 2. The CDR3 spans 13 residues. The germline V gene encodes CDR1 SGHTA and CDR2 FQGNSA.

This clone has just one count. The chain recombines TRBV5-6 with TRBJ1-1, with D maybe TRBD1 (6 bases). Trimming left V 4 bases short and J 4 bases short, with 20 bases between. CDR3 size: 16 residues. Germline lookup yields CDR1 SGHDT and CDR2 YYEEEE. The CDR3 is CASSLNRGGLGTEAFF. CDR3 nucleotide sequence: TGTGCCAGCAGCCTTAATAGGGGGGGGCTTGGCACTGAAGCTTTCTTT. The variable domain in full, completed from reference TRBV5-6 and TRBJ1-1, reads DAGVTQSPTHLIKTRGQQVTLRCSPKSGHDTVSWYQQALGQGPQFIFQYYEEEERQRGNFPDRFSGHQFPNYSSELNVNALLLGDSALYLCASSLNRGGLGTEAFFGQGTRLTVV.

The genes are TRBV19 and TRBJ1-5, with a weak D call TRBD1 (6 bases). In germline, CDR1 is LNHDA, CDR2 SQIVND (reference sequence). The CDR3 extends over 15 amino acids. The V gene lost 3 bases and the J gene lost 2 bases, with 11 bases spanning the gap. The CDR3 loop reads CASSMGAAGNQPQHF. DNA for the CDR3: TGTGCCAGTAGTATGGGGGCGGCGGGCAATCAGCCCCAGCATTTT.

This clone occurred once. The genes are TRBV18 and TRBJ1-2; D unresolved. Germline V lookup: CDR1 KGHSH, CDR2 LQKENI. CDR3 length: 12 residues. Trimming took off 2 bases at V and 5 bases at J, with 6 bases between the two ends. Here the CDR3 reads CASSPTDYGYTF. CDR3 bases: TGTGCCAGCTCACCAACAGATTATGGCTACACCTTC.

The rearrangement links TRBV6-5 to TRBJ1-1; D gene uncertain. V gave up 6 bases and J gave up 3 bases, with 8 bases separating them. Germline lookup yields CDR1 MNHEY and CDR2 SVGAGI. CDR3 length equals 12 residues. Written as DNA, the CDR3 is TGTGCCAGCAGCGCGAGGGACACTGAAGCTTTCTTT. Translation gives CASSARDTEAFF.

This chain connects TRBV19 to TRBJ2-1; 10 bases are a match to TRBD2. The CDR3 length is 15 residues. The germline CDR1 and CDR2 sequences are LNHDA and SQIVND (reference sequence). V was pared by 2 bases and J by 8 bases, with 6 bases of the junction left unmatched. This CDR3 reads CASSILTSGNDEQFF. CDR3 DNA: TGTGCCAGTAGTATACTAACTAGCGGGAACGATGAGCAGTTCTTC.

The chain is built from TRBV19 and TRBJ2-3; 14 bases are shared with TRBD2. V trimming: 2 bases; J trimming: 7 bases; junction bases outside the gene matches: 8. Germline V CDR1 and CDR2: LNHDA, SQIVND (reference sequence). The CDR3 contains 17 residues. The CDR3 here is CASSITGTSGGLNTQYF. The CDR3 DNA reads TGTGCCAGTAGTATAACCGGGACTAGCGGGGGCCTTAATACGCAGTATTTT.